The clone carrying this T cell receptor (beta chain) was picked up a small number of times. PCR used 60 Vbeta primers and 13 Jbeta primers. TCRdb's copy holds only in-frame clones and misses some; the assay was immunoSEQ multiplex PCR. The sample contains approximately 98,000 clones, about 80% of which appear only once. This sample is part of a study of cytomegalovirus exposure and HLA in healthy donors. Trimming removed 3 bases at V and 2 bases at J, with 8 bases between. The CDR3 is made up of 13 amino acids. The germline V gene has CDR1 SEHNR and CDR2 FQNEAQ (reference sequence). This chain joins TRBV7-9 and TRBJ2-7; D not resolved. Sequenced input: PBMCs. The sequence was obtained from a man between 18 and 29 years old in good health and CMV-seropositive. The CDR3 reads CASSFSTTYEQYF. The CDR3 nucleotides are TGTGCCAGCAGCTTCAGTACGACCTACGAGCAGTACTTC.